This TCR beta chain was observed in a study of identical twins. Study conclusions and caveats: Out-of-frame TCR alpha sharing in monozygotic twins exceeded recombination model predictions.

MiXCR, applied by TCRdb to the 5' RACE reads, yields one record per CDR3 protein. The repertoire has 200,000 to 250,000 distinct CDR3 sequences, approximately 7.8% of them found once; the top ten carry about 5.8%. This clonotype was recorded many times. As yet, its antigen is unknown. V gave up 3 bases and J gave up 7 bases, with 10 bases separating them. Germline-derived CDR1 and CDR2 are SGHDT and YYEEEE. The CDR3 is made up of 13 amino acids. In addition, the sample was reused for a study of yellow fever vaccine responses in identical twins.

Sequenced sample: CD8+ T cells sorted from blood. The genes are TRBV5-6 and TRBJ2-2, with D uncertain. The sequence derives from a woman between 18 and 29 years old in good health. The CDR3 DNA sequence: TGTGCCAGCAGCTGGACCGAGGTCGGGGAGCTGTTTTTT. It specifies CASSWTEVGELFF.